This is a list of T cell receptor beta chains from one sample in a study of blood T cells in healthy people across ages. One entry per CDR3 protein results from TCRdb running MiXCR on the 5' RACE reads. The table includes around 1,900,000 distinct CDR3 sequences, roughly two fifths detected once. Sample: blood. These receptors came from a human donor in good health. CDR3s include the opening cysteine and the closing phenylalanine or tryptophan. The D gene is left open where the match is weak.

CDR3aa	j_gene	d_gene	v_gene
CASSPGRQETQYF	TRBJ2-5	-	TRBV7-3
CANSFGDSSYEQYF	TRBJ2-5	TRBD1	TRBV7-2
CASSLDPNTDSPLHF	TRBJ1-6	-	TRBV5-1
CASSYPNKQNSYGQYF	TRBJ2-7	-	TRBV6-6
CATSGRTGNGAGHEQYF	-	TRBD1	TRBV24-1
CASSVGQAAYGYTF	TRBJ1-2	TRBD1	TRBV5-1
CASSFIAEGNIQYF	TRBJ2-4	-	TRBV13
CSVERAGLLDIQYF	TRBJ2-4	-	TRBV29-1
CVIGTGRETQYF	TRBJ2-5	TRBD1	TRBV10-3
CSAEYSGETQYF	TRBJ2-5	-	TRBV29-1
CASSLEGQGRPEAFF	TRBJ1-1	TRBD1	TRBV5-6
CASRRTYTQYF	TRBJ2-3	-	TRBV6-2/TRBV6-3
CSARGEGEESGYTF	TRBJ1-2	-	TRBV20-1
CASSELLFYEQYF	TRBJ2-7	-	TRBV2
CSARGVSGANVLAF	TRBJ2-6	-	TRBV20-1
CASLRGYEQFF	TRBJ2-1	-	TRBV6-5
CSVAEQQETQYF	TRBJ2-5	-	TRBV29-1
CASSPQGATDTQYF	TRBJ2-3	TRBD1	TRBV6-2/TRBV6-3
CASSYIRDPNYSGANVLTF	TRBJ2-6	-	TRBV7-3
CASSFGTGANEQFF	TRBJ2-1	TRBD1	TRBV5-5